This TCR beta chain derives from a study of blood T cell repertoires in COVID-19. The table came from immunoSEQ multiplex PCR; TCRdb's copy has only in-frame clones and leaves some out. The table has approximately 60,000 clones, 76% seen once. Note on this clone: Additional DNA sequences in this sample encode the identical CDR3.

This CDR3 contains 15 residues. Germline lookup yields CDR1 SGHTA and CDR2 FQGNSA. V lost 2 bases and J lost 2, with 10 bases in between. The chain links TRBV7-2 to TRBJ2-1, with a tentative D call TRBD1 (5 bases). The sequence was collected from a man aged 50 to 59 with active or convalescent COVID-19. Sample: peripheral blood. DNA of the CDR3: TGTGCCAGCAGCTTAACAGGAGTTGCCTACAATGAGCAGTTCTTC. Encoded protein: CASSLTGVAYNEQFF.